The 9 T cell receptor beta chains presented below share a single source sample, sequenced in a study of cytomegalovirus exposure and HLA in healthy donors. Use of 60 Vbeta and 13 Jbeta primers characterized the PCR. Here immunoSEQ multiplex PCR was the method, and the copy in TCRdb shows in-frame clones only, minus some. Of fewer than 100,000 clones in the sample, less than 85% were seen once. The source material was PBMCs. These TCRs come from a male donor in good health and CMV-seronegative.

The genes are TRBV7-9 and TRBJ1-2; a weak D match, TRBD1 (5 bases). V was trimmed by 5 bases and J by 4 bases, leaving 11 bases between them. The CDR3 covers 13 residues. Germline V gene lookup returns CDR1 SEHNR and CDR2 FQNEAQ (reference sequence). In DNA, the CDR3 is TGTGCCAGCAGCCTCGTAGGGGCCTATGGCTACACCTTC. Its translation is CASSLVGAYGYTF.

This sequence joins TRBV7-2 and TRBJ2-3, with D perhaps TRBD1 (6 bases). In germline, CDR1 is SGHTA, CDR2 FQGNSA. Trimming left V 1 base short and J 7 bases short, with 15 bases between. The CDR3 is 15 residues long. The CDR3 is CASSLVWDTTNTQYF. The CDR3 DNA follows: TGTGCCAGCAGCTTAGTGTGGGACACGACCAATACGCAGTATTTT. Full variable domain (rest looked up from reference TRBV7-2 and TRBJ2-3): GAGVSQSPSNKVTEKGKDVELRCDPISGHTALYWYRQSLGQGLEFLIYFQGNSAPDKSGLPSDRFSAERTGGSVSTLTIQRTQQEDSAVYLCASSLVWDTTNTQYFGPGTRLTVL.

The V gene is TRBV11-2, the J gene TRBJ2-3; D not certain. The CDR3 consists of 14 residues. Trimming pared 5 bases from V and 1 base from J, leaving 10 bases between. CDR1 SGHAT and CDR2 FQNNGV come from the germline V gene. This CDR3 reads CASSPIRGTDTQYF. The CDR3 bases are TGTGCCAGCAGCCCCATCCGGGGCACAGATACGCAGTATTTT.

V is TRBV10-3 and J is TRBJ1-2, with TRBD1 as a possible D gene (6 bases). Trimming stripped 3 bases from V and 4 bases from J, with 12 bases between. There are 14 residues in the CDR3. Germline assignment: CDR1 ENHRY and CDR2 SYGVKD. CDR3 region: CAISDQGRGYGYTF. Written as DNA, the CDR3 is TGTGCCATCAGTGATCAGGGGAGAGGCTATGGCTACACCTTC.

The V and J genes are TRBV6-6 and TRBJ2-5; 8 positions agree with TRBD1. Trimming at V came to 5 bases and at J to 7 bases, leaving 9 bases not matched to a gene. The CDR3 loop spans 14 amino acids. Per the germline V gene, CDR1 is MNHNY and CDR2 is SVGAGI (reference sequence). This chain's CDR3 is CASSTGQAEGTQYF. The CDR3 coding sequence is TGTGCCAGCAGTACGGGACAGGCCGAGGGGACCCAGTACTTC.

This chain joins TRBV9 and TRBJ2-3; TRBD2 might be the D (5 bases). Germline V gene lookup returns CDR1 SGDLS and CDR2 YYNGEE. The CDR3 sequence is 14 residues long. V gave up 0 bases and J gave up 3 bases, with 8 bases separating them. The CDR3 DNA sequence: TGTGCCAGCAGCGTAGGTCTAGCAACAGATACGCAGTATTTT. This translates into CASSVGLATDTQYF.

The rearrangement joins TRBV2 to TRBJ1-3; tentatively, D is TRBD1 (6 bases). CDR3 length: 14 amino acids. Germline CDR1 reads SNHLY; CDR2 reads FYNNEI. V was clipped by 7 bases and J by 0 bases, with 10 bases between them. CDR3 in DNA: TGTGCCAGCAAGATACAGGGCTCTGGAAACACCATATATTTT. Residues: CASKIQGSGNTIYF.

The CDR3 loop reads CASSKARAGASGYQETQYF. CDR3 nucleotide sequence: TGTGCCAGCAGCAAAGCCAGGGCCGGGGCTAGCGGGTACCAAGAGACCCAGTACTTC. The rearrangement links TRBV21-1 to TRBJ2-5; the tabulated D call, TRBD2, remains unverified against the DNA. TRBV21-1 is termed a pseudogene. The CDR3 is made up of 19 amino acids.

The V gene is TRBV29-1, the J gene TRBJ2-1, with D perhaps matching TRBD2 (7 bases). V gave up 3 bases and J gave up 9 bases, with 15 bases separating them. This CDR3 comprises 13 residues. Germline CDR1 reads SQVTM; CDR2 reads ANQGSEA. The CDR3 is CSVDRGGKSEQFF. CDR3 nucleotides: TGCAGCGTTGATCGCGGGGGCAAGAGTGAGCAGTTCTTC.